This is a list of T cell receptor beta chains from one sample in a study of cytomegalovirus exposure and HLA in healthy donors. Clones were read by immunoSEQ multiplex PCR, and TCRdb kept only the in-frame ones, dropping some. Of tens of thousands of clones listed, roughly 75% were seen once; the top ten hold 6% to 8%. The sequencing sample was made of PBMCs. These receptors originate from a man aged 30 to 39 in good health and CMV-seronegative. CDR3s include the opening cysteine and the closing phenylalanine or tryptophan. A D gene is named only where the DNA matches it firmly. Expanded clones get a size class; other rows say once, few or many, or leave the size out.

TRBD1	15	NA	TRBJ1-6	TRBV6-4	CASSDRAGGGSPLHF	TGTGCCAGCAGTGACCGCGCAGGGGGTGGATCACCCCTCCACTTT
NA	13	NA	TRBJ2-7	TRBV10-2	CASRELGTYEQYF	TGCGCCAGCAGGGAACTAGGGACCTACGAGCAGTACTTC
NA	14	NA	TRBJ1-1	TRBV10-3	CAISESWEWTEAFF	TGTGCCATCAGTGAGTCCTGGGAGTGGACTGAAGCTTTCTTT
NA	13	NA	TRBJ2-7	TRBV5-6	CASSLGAAYEQYF	TGTGCCAGCAGCTTGGGGGCAGCCTACGAGCAGTACTTC
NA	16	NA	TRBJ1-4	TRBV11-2	CASSSFQSDLNEKLFF	TGTGCCAGCAGCTCCTTCCAGTCCGATCTCAATGAAAAACTGTTTTTT
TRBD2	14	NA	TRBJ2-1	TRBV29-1	CSVEERLAANEQFF	TGCAGCGTTGAAGAGAGACTAGCAGCCAATGAGCAGTTCTTC
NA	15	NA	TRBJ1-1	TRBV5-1	CASSNHLSGNTEAFF	TGCGCCAGCAGCAACCATCTGTCCGGTAACACTGAAGCTTTCTTT
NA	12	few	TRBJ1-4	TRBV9	CASSVDYGQLFF	TGTGCCAGCAGCGTAGATTACGGTCAACTGTTTTTT
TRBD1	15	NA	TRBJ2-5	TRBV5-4	CASSVATGVQETQYF	TGTGCCAGCAGCGTCGCCACAGGGGTTCAAGAGACCCAGTACTTC
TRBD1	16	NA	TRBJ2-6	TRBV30	CAWSNQGARGANVLTF	TGTGCCTGGAGTAATCAGGGGGCTAGAGGGGCCAACGTCCTGACTTTC
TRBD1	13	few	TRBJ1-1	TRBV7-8	CASRRRGSTEAFF	TGTGCCAGCAGGCGCAGGGGGAGCACTGAAGCTTTCTTT
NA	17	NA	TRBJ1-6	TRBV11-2	CASSLISGGSYNSPLHF	TGTGCCAGCAGCTTAATATCCGGAGGGTCGTATAATTCACCCCTCCACTTT
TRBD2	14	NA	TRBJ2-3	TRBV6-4	CASSSRGGTDTQYF	TGTGCCAGCAGCTCGCGGGGGGGCACAGATACGCAGTATTTT
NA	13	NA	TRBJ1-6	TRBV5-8	CASVQIYNSPLHF	TGTGCCAGTGTACAGATTTATAATTCACCCCTCCACTTT
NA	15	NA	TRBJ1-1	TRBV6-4	CASSDEGGGYTEAFF	TGTGCCAGCAGTGACGAAGGCGGTGGCTACACTGAAGCTTTCTTT
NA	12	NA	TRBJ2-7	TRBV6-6	CASSLTVREQYF	TGTGCCAGCAGTTTGACAGTGCGCGAGCAGTACTTC
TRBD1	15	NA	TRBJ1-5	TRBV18	CASSSNTGGNQPQHF	TGTGCCAGCTCATCGAACACAGGGGGAAATCAGCCCCAGCATTTT
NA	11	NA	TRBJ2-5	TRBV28	CASSSGETQYF	TGTGCCAGCAGTTCCGGGGAGACCCAGTACTTC
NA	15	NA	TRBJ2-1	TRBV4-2	CASSQGRSSYNEQFF	TGTGCCAGCAGCCAAGGGCGGAGCTCCTACAATGAGCAGTTCTTC
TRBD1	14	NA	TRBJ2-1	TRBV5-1	CASSYTGGETEQFF	TGCGCCAGCAGCTATACAGGGGGCGAAACTGAGCAGTTCTTC
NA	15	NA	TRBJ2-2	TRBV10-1	CASSAPRAHTGELFF	TGCGCCAGCAGTGCCCCCAGGGCGCACACCGGGGAGCTGTTTTTT
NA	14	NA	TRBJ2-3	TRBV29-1	CSVVGASSTDTQYF	TGCAGCGTTGTGGGCGCTTCCTCCACAGATACGCAGTATTTT
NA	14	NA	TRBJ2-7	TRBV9	CASSPQQGSYEQYF	TGTGCCAGCAGCCCCCAACAGGGCTCCTACGAGCAGTACTTC
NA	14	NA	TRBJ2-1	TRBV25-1	CASSESPTVNEQFF	TGTGCCAGCAGTGAATCACCCACAGTCAATGAGCAGTTCTTC
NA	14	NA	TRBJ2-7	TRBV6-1	CASTPDRTNYEQYF	TGTGCCAGCACCCCAGACAGGACCAATTACGAGCAGTACTTC
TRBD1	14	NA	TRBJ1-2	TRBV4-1	CASSQRTGVYGYTF	TGCGCCAGCAGCCAACGGACAGGGGTCTATGGCTACACCTTC
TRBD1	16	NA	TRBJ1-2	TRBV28	CASSSTRTGQGYGYTF	TGTGCCAGCAGTTCGACTAGGACAGGCCAGGGATATGGCTACACCTTC
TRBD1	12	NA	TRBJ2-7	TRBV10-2	CASRDRAYEQYF	TGCGCCAGCAGGGACAGGGCCTACGAGCAGTACTTC
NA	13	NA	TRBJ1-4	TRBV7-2	CASSPSVVEKLFF	TGTGCCAGCAGCCCCTCGGTAGTTGAAAAACTGTTTTTT
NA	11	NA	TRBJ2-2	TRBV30	CAWTDTGELFF	TGTGCCTGGACGGACACCGGGGAGCTGTTTTTT
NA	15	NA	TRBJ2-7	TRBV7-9	CASSPRTVSSYEQYF	TGTGCCAGCAGTCCCAGGACAGTCAGTTCCTACGAGCAGTACTTC
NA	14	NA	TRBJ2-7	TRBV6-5	CASSYSNRGYEQYF	TGTGCCAGCAGTTACTCGAATAGGGGATACGAGCAGTACTTC
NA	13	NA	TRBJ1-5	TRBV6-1	CASSPVGNQPQHF	TGTGCCAGCAGCCCGGTCGGCAATCAGCCCCAGCATTTT
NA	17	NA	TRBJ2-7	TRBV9	CASSVAGFGDRNYEQYF	TGTGCCAGCAGCGTAGCGGGTTTCGGAGACAGGAACTACGAGCAGTACTTC
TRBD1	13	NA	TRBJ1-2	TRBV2	CASGTVGLYGYTF	TGTGCCAGCGGGACAGTAGGATTATATGGCTACACCTTC
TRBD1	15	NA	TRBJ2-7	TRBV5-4	CASSSRGQGSLEQYF	TGTGCCAGCAGCTCGAGGGGACAGGGAAGTTTGGAGCAGTACTTC
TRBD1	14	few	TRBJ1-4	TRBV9	CASSSTGVGEKLFF	TGTGCCAGCAGCTCGACAGGGGTAGGTGAAAAACTGTTTTTT
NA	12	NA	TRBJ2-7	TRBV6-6	CASKSQGYEQYF	TGTGCCAGCAAATCTCAGGGTTACGAGCAGTACTTC
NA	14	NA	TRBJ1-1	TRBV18	CASSPKAVNTEAFF	TGTGCCAGCTCACCAAAGGCGGTGAACACTGAAGCTTTCTTT
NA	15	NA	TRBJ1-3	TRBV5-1	CASSLGLFSGNTIYF	TGCGCCAGCAGCTTGGGACTCTTTTCTGGAAACACCATATATTTT
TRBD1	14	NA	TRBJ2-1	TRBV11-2	CASTPDRVYNEQFF	TGTGCCAGCACCCCGGACAGGGTCTACAATGAGCAGTTCTTC
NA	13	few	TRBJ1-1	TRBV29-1	CSVEDGWSTEAFF	TGCAGCGTTGAAGATGGGTGGAGCACTGAAGCTTTCTTT
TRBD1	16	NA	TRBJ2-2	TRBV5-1	CASSPGQGLDTGELFF	TGCGCCAGCAGCCCTGGACAGGGTTTGGACACCGGGGAGCTGTTTTTT
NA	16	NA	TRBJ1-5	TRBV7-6	CASSSGIGGSNQPQHF	TGTGCCAGCAGCTCGGGGATTGGGGGCAGCAATCAGCCCCAGCATTTT
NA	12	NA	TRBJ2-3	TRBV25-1	CASRTVTDTQYF	TGTGCCAGCAGGACAGTCACAGATACGCAGTATTTT
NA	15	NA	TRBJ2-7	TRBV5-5	CASSSPRGATYEQYF	TGTGCCAGCAGCTCCCCCAGGGGCGCAACCTACGAGCAGTACTTC
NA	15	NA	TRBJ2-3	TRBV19	CASSIRGLSSDTQYF	TGTGCCAGTAGTATTAGGGGACTTTCCTCGGATACGCAGTATTTT
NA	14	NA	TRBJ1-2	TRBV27	CASSFQGSVYGYTF	TGTGCCAGCAGTTTTCAGGGGTCGGTCTATGGCTACACCTTC
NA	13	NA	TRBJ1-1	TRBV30	CAWSTGEENEAFF	TGTGCCTGGAGTACGGGGGAGGAAAATGAAGCTTTCTTT
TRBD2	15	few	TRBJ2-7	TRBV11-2	CASSSGLAGVYEQYF	TGTGCCAGCAGCTCAGGACTAGCGGGGGTCTACGAGCAGTACTTC
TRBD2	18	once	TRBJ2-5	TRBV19	CASSKRGTSGRAEETQYF	TGTGCCAGTAGTAAAAGGGGGACTAGCGGGAGGGCCGAAGAGACCCAGTACTTC
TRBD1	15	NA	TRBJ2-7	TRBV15	CATSSSDRGWSEQYF	TGTGCCACCAGCTCCTCGGACAGGGGGTGGAGTGAGCAGTACTTC
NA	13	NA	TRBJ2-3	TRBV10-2	CASSDPDLDTQYF	TGCGCCAGCAGTGACCCGGACTTAGATACGCAGTATTTT